This T cell receptor (beta chain) was observed in a study of cytomegalovirus exposure and HLA in healthy donors. 13 Jbeta primers and 60 Vbeta primers were used for the PCR. Here immunoSEQ multiplex PCR was the method, and the copy in TCRdb shows in-frame clones only, minus some. The table lists 99,000 or so clones, 76% of them singletons. Germline values: CDR1 KGHSH, CDR2 LQKENI. V dropped 2 bases and J dropped 0; count of bases not matched to a gene: 0. This CDR3 has 15 residues. The receptor was isolated from a man aged 35 to 55 in good health and CMV-seropositive. The chain couples TRBV18 to TRBJ2-7, with 11 positions matching TRBD2. The sample was PBMCs. The CDR3, as DNA: TGTGCCAGCTCACCAACTAGCGGGGGCTCCTACGAGCAGTACTTC. Its translation: CASSPTSGGSYEQYF.